This T cell receptor beta chain is from a study of cytomegalovirus exposure and HLA in healthy donors. In the PCR, 60 Vbeta and 13 Jbeta primers were used. Libraries were prepared by immunoSEQ multiplex PCR; TCRdb keeps only in-frame clonotypes and omits some of them. The sample lists some 110,000 clones, 60% to 75% occurring once. Germline values: CDR1 SGHRS, CDR2 YFSETQ. There are 17 residues in the CDR3. J was trimmed by 6 bases and V by 0 bases; bases with no gene match: 11. This clone occurred once. Antigen: not known. Donors were nominally healthy when sampled, though unrecorded immune exposures were likely. Study-level points and caveats: In a later analysis, V- and J-gene trimming of beta chains associated with a DCLRE1C missense variant, replicated independently. Most of the TCR beta V segments (in an earlier analysis) were productive either about 87% or about 30% of the time.

V and J are TRBV5-1 and TRBJ2-2, with 7 bases that match TRBD2. Sequences were obtained from PBMCs. This receptor was obtained from a male donor in good health and CMV-seropositive. The CDR3 loop reads CASSLGPSGETPGELFF. Written as DNA, the CDR3 is TGCGCCAGCAGCTTGGGCCCTAGCGGAGAAACCCCCGGGGAGCTGTTTTTT. The whole variable domain, filled in from reference TRBV5-1 and TRBJ2-2, reads KAGVTQTPRYLIKTRGQQVTLSCSPISGHRSVSWYQQTPGQGLQFLFEYFSETQRNKGNFPGRFSGRQFSNSRSEMNVSTLELGDSALYLCASSLGPSGETPGELFFGEGSRLTVL.